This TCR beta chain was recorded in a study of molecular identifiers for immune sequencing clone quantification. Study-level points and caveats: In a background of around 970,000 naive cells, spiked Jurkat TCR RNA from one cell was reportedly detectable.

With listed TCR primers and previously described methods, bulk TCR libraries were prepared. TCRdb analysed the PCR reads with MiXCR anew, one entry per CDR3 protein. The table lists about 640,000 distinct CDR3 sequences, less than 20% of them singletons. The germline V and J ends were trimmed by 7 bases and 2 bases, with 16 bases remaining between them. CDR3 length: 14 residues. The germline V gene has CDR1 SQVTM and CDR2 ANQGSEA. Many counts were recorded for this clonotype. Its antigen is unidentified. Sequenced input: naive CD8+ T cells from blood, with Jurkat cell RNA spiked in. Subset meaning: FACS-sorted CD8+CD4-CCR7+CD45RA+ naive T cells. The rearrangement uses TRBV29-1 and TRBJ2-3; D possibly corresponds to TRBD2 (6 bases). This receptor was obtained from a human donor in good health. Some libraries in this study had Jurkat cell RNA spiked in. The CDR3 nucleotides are TGCAGCGGTCTTGGCGGGATCCACACAGATACGCAGTATTTT. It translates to CSGLGGIHTDTQYF.